Listed here are 22 T cell receptor beta chains from one sample, sequenced in a study of T cells after yellow fever vaccination. TCRdb passed the 5' RACE reads through MiXCR, listing each CDR3 protein once. This sample has 150,000 to 200,000 distinct CDR3 sequences, with approximately 6.2% found just once. The sample here was CD4+ T cells sorted from PBMCs, taken on the day of the first yellow fever vaccination. Receptor source: a man aged 18 to 30 who received the YFV17D yellow fever vaccine.

There are many counts of this clonotype. In DNA form, the CDR3 reads TGCAGCGTTGAACCGGGGGCGGGGAACACTGAAGCTTTCTTT. This encodes CSVEPGAGNTEAFF. The chain joins TRBV29-1 to TRBJ1-1, with D perhaps TRBD1 (6 bases). Trimming pared 2 bases from V and 1 base from J, leaving 11 bases between. The germline CDR1 and CDR2 sequences are SQVTM and ANQGSEA. CDR3 length equals 14 residues. The whole variable domain, filled in from reference TRBV29-1 and TRBJ1-1, reads SAVISQKPSRDICQRGTSLTIQCQVDSQVTMMFWYRQQPGQSLTLIATANQGSEATYESGFVIDKFPISRPNLTFSTLTVSNMSPEDSSIYLCSVEPGAGNTEAFFGQGTRLTVV.

The chain carries TRBV28 and TRBJ1-6; D gene unclear. CDR1 is MDHEN and CDR2 is SYDVKM in the germline V gene. This CDR3 has 14 residues. Deletions cut 5 bases from V and 13 bases from J, with 18 bases between. The CDR3 coding sequence is TGTGCCAGCAGTCAGACCTTCGCGCAGTCCCCCCTCCACTTT. This sequence encodes CASSQTFAQSPLHF.

Worth noting for this clonotype: A read error may be the cause here, since a much bigger clone is one base away. The chain links TRBV5-5 to TRBJ2-3; D not certain. V dropped 1 base and J dropped 0 bases, with 9 bases sitting between them. CDR1 is SGHKS, CDR2 YYEKEE, per germline (reference sequence). The CDR3 is 15 amino acids. The CDR3, as DNA: TGTGCCAGCAGCTTGCTTTCTCAGAGCACAGATACGCAGTATTTT. Its protein product is CASSLLSQSTDTQYF.

This chain joins TRBV29-1 and TRBJ2-1; no reliable D call. CDR3 length: 13 amino acids. CDR1 is SQVTM and CDR2 is ANQGSEA in the germline V gene. The V end lost 8 bases, the J end lost 6 bases, and 17 bases lay between the germline ends. In nucleotides, the CDR3 is TGCAGCTTTGGGCTCCCGTCCCCCAATGAGCAGTTCTTC. Its translation: CSFGLPSPNEQFF.

In its sample, this clonotype was seen many times. V gene TRBV4-1 combines with J gene TRBJ2-3; 14 nucleotides agree with TRBD2. The CDR3 is made up of 17 amino acids. The trim removed 1 base at V and 3 bases at J, leaving 3 bases unmatched. Germline CDR1 is MGHRA and CDR2 is YSYEKL. CDR3: CASSQGGTSGGTDTQYF. The DNA for the CDR3 is TGCGCCAGCAGCCAAGGAGGGACTAGCGGGGGTACAGATACGCAGTATTTT.

Of note for this clonotype: A much bigger clone sits one base away, suggesting this may be a read error. The V call is TRBV6-5, the J call TRBJ1-2; no definite D call. This CDR3 is 15 amino acids long. Germline CDR1 and CDR2: MNHEY and SVGAGI. V lost 2 bases to trimming and J lost 4 bases, with 14 bases between them. CDR3 in DNA: TGTGCCAGCAGTTACACGGGTGGTCACGGCTATGGCTACACCTTC. Amino acids: CASSYTGGHGYGYTF.

This clonotype was picked up a small number of times. This chain joins TRBV10-2 and TRBJ2-1; TRBD2 matches 7 bases. In germline, CDR1 is WSHSY, CDR2 SAAADI. V shed 6 bases, J shed 7 bases, and the junction held 12 bases outside the gene matches. The CDR3 is 15 amino acids. CDR3 sequence: CASSPLLRGKNEQFF. The CDR3 nucleotides read TGCGCCAGCAGCCCACTCTTGCGGGGGAAAAATGAGCAGTTCTTC.

At least ten counts were recorded for this clonotype. The chain carries TRBV12-3 or TRBV12-4 and TRBJ2-6, with D unresolved. This CDR3 is 14 amino acids long. V was shortened by 0 bases and J by 1 base, with 1 base between the two germline ends. The CDR3 DNA is TGTGCCAGCAGTTTAGCGTCTGGGGCCAACGTCCTGACTTTC. As protein: CASSLASGANVLTF.

This clonotype was seen at least ten times. The chain links TRBV5-1 to TRBJ2-3; TRBD1 or TRBD2 may be the D gene (5 bases each). Germline V gene sequence: CDR1 SGHRS, CDR2 YFSETQ. The V end was cut by 4 bases, the J end by 2 bases, with 11 bases between. The CDR3 runs 14 residues. CDR3 protein: CASSPGTTTDTQYF. Written as DNA, the CDR3 is TGCGCCAGCAGCCCTGGGACCACCACAGATACGCAGTATTTT.

V usage is TRBV5-1 and J usage is TRBJ2-1; 12 bases are a match to TRBD2. This CDR3 is 18 amino acids long. V trimming: 1 base; J trimming: 6 bases; junction bases outside the gene matches: 11. In germline, CDR1 is SGHRS, CDR2 YFSETQ. CDR3 protein: CASSLSPSGGDFVNEQFF. The CDR3 DNA sequence: TGCGCCAGCAGCTTGAGCCCTAGCGGGGGGGATTTTGTCAATGAGCAGTTCTTC.

This clonotype was picked up a small number of times. This rearrangement joins TRBV2 to TRBJ2-2; TRBD2 agrees at 10 bases. This CDR3 comprises 17 residues. Looked up from germline, CDR1 is SNHLY and CDR2 is FYNNEI. V shed 11 bases and J 1 base; nucleotides not matched to a gene: 13. The CDR3 region is CAFSPLRLAGNTGELFF. The CDR3 coding sequence is TGTGCCTTCAGTCCCCTAAGACTAGCGGGGAACACCGGGGAGCTGTTTTTT.

This clonotype was found a few times. The rearrangement links TRBV28 to TRBJ1-2; D unresolved. This CDR3 is 11 amino acids long. Trimming stripped 9 bases from V and 2 bases from J, with 7 bases between. Germline V gene lookup returns CDR1 MDHEN and CDR2 SYDVKM. The CDR3 here is CASRENYGYTF. CDR3 coding DNA: TGTGCCAGTCGGGAAAACTATGGCTACACCTTC.

V and J are TRBV4-1 and TRBJ1-5; TRBD1 aligns across 8 bases. This CDR3 spans 16 amino acids. Germline CDR1 and CDR2: MGHRA and YSYEKL. V was pared by 6 bases and J by 1 base, with 8 bases of the junction left unmatched. In DNA, the CDR3 is TGCGCCAGCAGACTAAGCGGACAGGGAAGCAATCAGCCCCAGCATTTT. It translates to CASRLSGQGSNQPQHF.

This clonotype occurred a few times. This chain joins TRBV6-5 and TRBJ1-2; D gene unclear. From germline, CDR1 is MNHEY and CDR2 SVGAGI. The CDR3 is made up of 14 amino acids. V was cut by 0 bases and J by 4 bases, with 9 bases left in between. CDR3 coding DNA: TGTGCCAGCAGTTACTCGAAGGCTTTCTATGGCTACACCTTC. Its translation: CASSYSKAFYGYTF.

The chain has TRBV5-4 and TRBJ1-2; no definite D call. The CDR3 is 13 amino acids. In germline, CDR1 is SGHNT, CDR2 YYREEE (reference sequence). Trimming took off 2 bases at V and 8 bases at J, with 13 bases between the two ends. In DNA, the CDR3 is TGTGCCAGCAGCTTCCCAGGTCCCGTCGGCTACACCTTC. It yields the protein CASSFPGPVGYTF.

The rearrangement links TRBV24-1 to TRBJ2-5; the D is unclear. This CDR3 region has 13 residues. V was cut by 3 bases and J by 2 bases, with 6 bases left in between. Germline V gives CDR1 KGHDR, CDR2 SFDVKD. The CDR3 DNA is TGTGCCACCAGTGATGCCGGGCAAGAGACCCAGTACTTC. This encodes CATSDAGQETQYF.

This clonotype was found a few times. V gene TRBV28 combines with J gene TRBJ2-3, with D perhaps assigned TRBD1 or TRBD2 (6 bases each). Trimming left V 11 bases short and J 7 bases short, with 16 bases between. This CDR3 contains 12 residues. CDR1 is MDHEN and CDR2 is SYDVKM in the germline V gene. CDR3 sequence: CAAQEGGNTQYF. CDR3 coding DNA: TGTGCCGCCCAGGAGGGGGGAAATACGCAGTATTTT.

This clonotype has a count of ten or more. The rearrangement links TRBV7-3 to TRBJ2-2; D unclear. Germline loops: CDR1 SGHTA, CDR2 FQGTGA. The CDR3 has 15 residues. With 1 base removed from V and 0 bases from J, the gap between germline ends came to 6 bases. In DNA, the CDR3 is TGTGCCAGCAGCTTAAAGGTCGCGAACACCGGGGAGCTGTTTTTT. Translation gives CASSLKVANTGELFF.

This clonotype was seen repeatedly, ten times or more. The rearrangement joins TRBV24-1 to TRBJ1-3, with 9 bases matching TRBD1. This CDR3 region has 16 residues. The junction had 5 bases not matched to a gene; V was cut back by 6 bases and J by 0 bases. The germline gives CDR1 KGHDR, CDR2 SFDVKD. The CDR3 region has the DNA TGTGCCACCAGTTGCGGACAGGGGAGCTCTGGAAACACCATATATTTT. It specifies CATSCGQGSSGNTIYF.

The table lists this clonotype with a few counts. The chain has TRBV20-1 and TRBJ2-3; D uncertain. There are 12 residues in the CDR3. Trimming shortened V by 3 bases and J by 2 bases, and 6 bases separated the two germline ends. Germline V lookup: CDR1 DFQATT, CDR2 SNEGSKA (reference sequence). The CDR3 bases are TGCAGTGCTAGGGAGTCCACAGATACGCAGTATTTT. This codes for CSARESTDTQYF.

This clonotype turned up a few times. This chain links TRBV5-1 with TRBJ2-7; 7 nucleotides agree with TRBD1. The CDR3 loop spans 15 amino acids. Trimming at V came to 3 bases and at J to 6 bases, leaving 12 bases not matched to a gene. Germline V gene sequence: CDR1 SGHRS, CDR2 YFSETQ. Here the CDR3 DNA reads TGCGCCAGCAGCTCCGGGACAGTCCCACCCGTCGAGCAGTACTTC. Protein sequence: CASSSGTVPPVEQYF.

This clonotype has ten or more counts. The chain recombines TRBV6-6 with TRBJ2-7, with a weak D call TRBD1 (5 bases). The CDR3 contains 12 residues. Trimming pared 10 bases from V and 0 bases from J, leaving 10 bases between. CDR1 is MNHNY, CDR2 SVGAGI, per germline (reference sequence). The CDR3 DNA sequence: TGTGCCACCAAGGACACCTCCTACGAGCAGTACTTC. Amino acids: CATKDTSYEQYF.